The 31 T cell receptor beta chains below come from one sample, sequenced in a study of cytotoxic CD8 clonotypes in ibrutinib-treated CLL. TCRdb's table, derived via immunoSEQ multiplex PCR, lists solely in-frame clones and lacks some. The profile shows about 14,000 clones, about 61% of them singletons. This specimen consisted of PBMCs, obtained before ibrutinib treatment. The receptors come from a human donor with chronic lymphocytic leukemia.

This clone was recorded once. The gene calls are TRBV6-6 and TRBJ1-2; D is ambiguous. Per the germline V gene, CDR1 is MNHNY and CDR2 is SVGAGI (reference sequence). The V end was cut by 2 bases, the J end by 6 bases, with 10 bases between. The CDR3 consists of 13 residues. The CDR3 spells CASSYLPWDGYTF. CDR3 DNA: TGTGCCAGCAGTTACCTCCCCTGGGATGGCTACACCTTC.

The rearrangement links TRBV5-1 to TRBJ2-2; D may be TRBD2 (7 bases). With 0 bases removed from V and 6 bases from J, the gap between germline ends came to 12 bases. This CDR3 is built from 15 residues. Germline V gene lookup returns CDR1 SGHRS and CDR2 YFSETQ. CDR3 sequence: CASSLAGGGAGELFF. CDR3 DNA: TGCGCCAGCAGCTTGGCCGGCGGGGGCGCCGGGGAGCTGTTTTTT.

The chain carries TRBV5-1 and TRBJ2-3; D call uncertain. CDR3 length: 15 amino acids. Trimming cost V 5 bases and J 6 bases, with 19 bases left between them. Germline CDR1 reads SGHRS; CDR2 reads YFSETQ. The CDR3 region is CASSPWTDVWDTQYF. In DNA form, the CDR3 reads TGCGCCAGCAGTCCATGGACGGATGTTTGGGATACGCAGTATTTT.

This chain connects TRBV5-1 to TRBJ2-5; possible D gene TRBD2, 5 bases. The length of the CDR3 is 14 residues. Germline V gives CDR1 SGHRS, CDR2 YFSETQ. The germline V and J ends were trimmed by 5 bases and 3 bases, with 14 bases remaining between them. In nucleotides, the CDR3 is TGCGCCAGCAGATCGGGATGGGCCGAAGAGACCCAGTACTTC. Translated, it gives CASRSGWAEETQYF.

The genes are TRBV5-4 and TRBJ1-2, with a tentative D call TRBD1 (5 bases). CDR1 is SGHNT and CDR2 is YYREEE in the germline V gene (reference sequence). V was cut by 4 bases and J by 7 bases, with 14 bases left in between. The CDR3 is 13 amino acids. In nucleotides, the CDR3 is TGTGCCAGCAGCACTGGGGACCCAGGTGGCTACACCTTC. Its translation: CASSTGDPGGYTF.

The chain recombines TRBV5-1 with TRBJ1-1; D not resolved. The CDR3 length is 13 residues. V was clipped by 0 bases and J by 5 bases, with 8 bases between them. Germline lookup yields CDR1 SGHRS and CDR2 YFSETQ. CDR3 nucleotide sequence: TGCGCCAGCAGCTTGGTAGGGTATACTGAAGCTTTCTTT. Protein sequence: CASSLVGYTEAFF. Looking up the rest from reference TRBV5-1 and TRBJ1-1 gives the full variable domain: KAGVTQTPRYLIKTRGQQVTLSCSPISGHRSVSWYQQTPGQGLQFLFEYFSETQRNKGNFPGRFSGRQFSNSRSEMNVSTLELGDSALYLCASSLVGYTEAFFGQGTRLTVV.

This clone has just one count. The J gene is TRBJ2-3, the V gene TRBV5-1, with 7 bases lining up with TRBD2. Germline loops: CDR1 SGHRS, CDR2 YFSETQ. Trimming removed 4 bases from V and 1 base from J; junction bases left unmatched: 9. The CDR3 covers 16 residues. The CDR3 region is CASSPEAAGGTDTQYF. CDR3 sequence (DNA): TGCGCCAGCAGCCCCGAAGCGGCGGGGGGCACAGATACGCAGTATTTT.

CDR3 amino acids: CASRPSGTANYGYTF. CDR3 in DNA: TGTGCCAGCAGGCCCTCCGGGACAGCTAACTATGGCTACACCTTC. The chain uses TRBV11-2 and TRBJ1-2, with 7 bases matching TRBD1. The V segment lost 6 bases and the J segment 0 bases; nucleotides outside the gene matches: 7. The CDR3 contains 15 residues. Germline V gives CDR1 SGHAT, CDR2 FQNNGV.

The chain uses TRBV10-3 and TRBJ2-3; 8 nucleotides align to TRBD2. The CDR3 consists of 15 residues. Germline V gene sequence: CDR1 ENHRY, CDR2 SYGVKD. Trimming at V came to 6 bases and at J to 0 bases, leaving 5 bases not matched to a gene. In nucleotides, the CDR3 is TGTGCCATCAGGAAGACTAGCGCGAGCACAGATACGCAGTATTTT. It encodes CAIRKTSASTDTQYF.

This clone was observed a handful of times. DNA for the CDR3: TGTGCCAGTACGTTTCGGGGGAGAAACACTGAAGCTTTCTTT. It encodes CASTFRGRNTEAFF. The chain recombines TRBV6-5 with TRBJ1-1; D is perhaps TRBD1 (5 bases). The germline V and J ends were trimmed by 9 bases and 2 bases, with 16 bases remaining between them. This CDR3 spans 14 amino acids. Per germline, CDR1 MNHEY and CDR2 SVGAGI.

This chain connects TRBV6-5 to TRBJ1-4; D gene ambiguous. Germline V gives CDR1 MNHEY, CDR2 SVGAGI. This CDR3 region has 16 residues. V was pared by 4 bases and J by 0 bases, with 12 bases between. In DNA form, the CDR3 reads TGTGCCAGCAGTTCTCATGGGTCTGCAACTAATGAAAAACTGTTTTTT. It specifies CASSSHGSATNEKLFF.

There are a few counts of this clone. The CDR3 coding sequence is TGTGCCAGCAGTGAGAACAGGGGGCTCCCAAATACGCAGTATTTT. It codes for CASSENRGLPNTQYF. The chain uses TRBV6-1 and TRBJ2-3; TRBD1 matches at 9 bases. CDR1 and CDR2 from the germline V gene are MNHNS and SASEGT. The CDR3 has 15 amino acids. Trimming took 3 bases from V and 7 from J; bases not matched to a gene: 8.

This clone was found once. The rearrangement joins TRBV2 to TRBJ2-4, with a weak D call TRBD2 (5 bases). Between the trimmed V and J ends, which lost 2 bases and 1 base, there was a span of 18 bases. The germline V gene encodes CDR1 SNHLY and CDR2 FYNNEI. The CDR3 covers 18 residues. In DNA, the CDR3 is TGTGCCAGCAGTGAACGCGGCACGAGGGATTTGGCCAAAAACATTCAGTACTTC. It yields the protein CASSERGTRDLAKNIQYF.

This clone turned up a few times. The J gene is TRBJ2-2, the V gene TRBV2; 7 bases match TRBD1. CDR3 length equals 18 residues. Germline V gene lookup returns CDR1 SNHLY and CDR2 FYNNEI. V shed 6 bases and J 1 base; nucleotides not matched to a gene: 14. The CDR3, as DNA: TGTGCCAGCAGACTTCCGGACAGGCCCGTGAGGAACACCGGGGAGCTGTTTTTT. This sequence encodes CASRLPDRPVRNTGELFF.

The CDR3 DNA follows: TGTGCCAGCACGGCCCTCATTAGCAATCAGCCCCAGCATTTT. As protein: CASTALISNQPQHF. This chain links TRBV6-1 with TRBJ1-5; no firm D call. The V gene's germline CDR1 is MNHNS and CDR2 SASEGT. V was shortened by 7 bases and J by 0 bases, with 10 bases between the two germline ends. The CDR3 contains 14 residues.

The sample holds a few counts of this clone. The V and J genes are TRBV7-9 and TRBJ1-1; no clear D. The germline CDR1 and CDR2 sequences are SEHNR and FQNEAQ (reference sequence). This CDR3 spans 15 amino acids. The germline V and J ends were trimmed by 0 bases and 0 bases, with 8 bases remaining between them. The DNA of the CDR3 is TGTGCCAGCAGCTTAGCCTACCCAATGAACACTGAAGCTTTCTTT. This gives the protein CASSLAYPMNTEAFF.

This rearrangement joins TRBV6-5 to TRBJ2-3, with D unresolved. The CDR3 consists of 13 residues. V lost 6 bases and J 7 bases, leaving 14 bases between the germline ends. Per the germline V gene, CDR1 is MNHEY and CDR2 is SVGAGI. The CDR3 nucleotides read TGTGCCAGCAGCTCGGGTCTGCGCAATACGCAGTATTTT. Translating it yields CASSSGLRNTQYF.

This chain connects TRBV28 to TRBJ1-3; D gene unclear. Germline CDR1 MDHEN, CDR2 SYDVKM. This CDR3 contains 16 residues. The V end was cut by 5 bases, the J end by 5 bases, with 19 bases between. In nucleotides, the CDR3 is TGTGCCAGCAGTAGCCCCGGCAGCCCCATGCGAAACACCATATATTTT. Translating gives CASSSPGSPMRNTIYF.

The chain joins TRBV5-1 to TRBJ2-3; 14 bases match TRBD2. Germline CDR1 and CDR2: SGHRS and YFSETQ. This CDR3 contains 20 residues. V trimming: 4 bases; J trimming: 0 bases; junction bases outside the gene matches: 13. This CDR3 reads CASSGPGLAGEDGSTDTQYF. The CDR3 DNA reads TGCGCCAGCAGCGGCCCGGGACTAGCGGGGGAGGATGGAAGCACAGATACGCAGTATTTT.

The chain employs TRBV19 and TRBJ2-1; D call uncertain. Germline V CDR1 and CDR2: LNHDA, SQIVND (reference sequence). V dropped 7 bases and J dropped 6 bases, with 10 bases sitting between them. The CDR3 runs 12 residues. Here the CDR3 reads CASTAGVNEQFF. DNA of the CDR3: TGTGCCAGTACCGCCGGAGTCAATGAGCAGTTCTTC.

The chain is built from TRBV6-1 and TRBJ2-3; possibly TRBD1 for D (6 bases). The CDR3 has 15 residues. CDR1 MNHNS and CDR2 SASEGT come from the germline V gene. Trimming took 1 base from V and 2 from J, leaving 10 bases between them. The CDR3 DNA is TGTGCCAGCAGTGAAGGTGACAGGTCCACAGATACGCAGTATTTT. Protein: CASSEGDRSTDTQYF.

This clone was counted a few times. The J gene is TRBJ1-1, the V gene TRBV25-1; TRBD1 is a possible D gene (6 bases). The V gene lost 3 bases and the J gene lost 11 bases, with 19 bases spanning the gap. The length of the CDR3 is 14 residues. From germline, CDR1 is MGHDK and CDR2 SYGVNS. In DNA, the CDR3 is TGTGCCAGCAGTGACCCGACAGGTTTCGCGAAGGCTTTCTTT. Translating gives CASSDPTGFAKAFF. The full variable domain, in which reference TRBV25-1 and TRBJ1-1 provide the parts outside the CDR3, is EADIYQTPRYLVIGTGKKITLECSQTMGHDKMYWYQQDPGMELHLIHYSYGVNSTEKGDLSSESTVSRIRTEHFPLTLESARPSHTSQYLCASSDPTGFAKAFFGQGTRLTVV.

This clone is classed as medium-sized (0.01 to 0.1%). V gene TRBV2 combines with J gene TRBJ1-2; D remains unclear. The V gene's germline CDR1 is SNHLY and CDR2 FYNNEI. V shed 3 bases and J shed 4 bases, with 6 bases lying between them. The CDR3 is 12 residues long. The CDR3, as DNA: TGTGCCAGCAGTGATACCAGCTATGGCTACACCTTC. Encoded protein: CASSDTSYGYTF.

The genes are TRBV18 and TRBJ1-4; maybe TRBD1 (5 bases). V lost 3 bases and J 2 bases, leaving 19 bases between the germline ends. This CDR3 is 18 amino acids long. Per germline, CDR1 KGHSH and CDR2 LQKENI. CDR3 DNA sequence: TGTGCCAGCTCACCCGTCTCGGGGGGGAAGAGGACTAATGAAAAACTGTTTTTT. Translated, it gives CASSPVSGGKRTNEKLFF.

CDR3 in DNA: TGTGCCAGCAGCCCGACAGGGGGCGAGCAGTACGTC. Translated: CASSPTGGEQYV. The rearrangement joins TRBV7-9 to TRBJ2-7; TRBD1 matches at 9 bases. CDR1 SEHNR and CDR2 FQNEAQ come from the germline V gene (reference sequence). The CDR3 totals 12 residues. The J segment lost 6 bases and the V segment lost 5 bases, leaving 2 bases of the junction unmatched.

This rearrangement joins TRBV28 to TRBJ1-5, with D possibly TRBD1 on 5 matching bases. CDR3 size: 16 residues. The germline V gene has CDR1 MDHEN and CDR2 SYDVKM. Trimming removed 2 bases from V and 1 base from J, with 12 bases in between. The CDR3 loop is CASSLPGRASNQPQHF. DNA of the CDR3: TGTGCCAGCAGTTTACCGGGCAGGGCCAGCAATCAGCCCCAGCATTTT. Full variable domain (remainder filled in from reference TRBV28 and TRBJ1-5): DVKVTQSSRYLVKRTGEKVFLECVQDMDHENMFWYRQDPGLGLRLIYFSYDVKMKEKGDIPEGYSVSREKKERFSLILESASTNQTSMYLCASSLPGRASNQPQHFGDGTRLSIL.

V gene TRBV11-2 combines with J gene TRBJ2-5; TRBD1 might be the D (6 bases). The germline gives CDR1 SGHAT, CDR2 FQNNGV. Between the trimmed V and J ends, which lost 6 bases and 1 base, there was a span of 15 bases. This CDR3 is 15 amino acids long. The CDR3 here is CASRNLRDTQETQYF. CDR3 DNA sequence: TGTGCCAGCAGAAACCTCCGGGACACCCAAGAGACCCAGTACTTC. The full variable domain, rest sourced from reference TRBV11-2 and TRBJ2-5, is EAGVAQSPRYKIIEKRQSVAFWCNPISGHATLYWYQQILGQGPKLLIQFQNNGVVDDSQLPKDRFSAERLKGVDSTLKIQPAKLEDSAVYLCASRNLRDTQETQYFGPGTRLLVL.

Comment on this clone: The junction departs from germline at one end; a sequencing error may be responsible. The chain links TRBV10-3 to TRBJ2-7, with D perhaps assigned TRBD1 or TRBD2 (5 bases each). CDR1 is ENHRY and CDR2 is SYGVKD in the germline V gene. CDR3 length: 15 residues. The CDR3 loop reads CASSYSIVRDDEQYF. CDR3 bases: TGTGCCAGCAGTTACTCGATCGTTAGGGACGACGAGCAGTACTTC.

This clone was detected once. J is TRBJ2-2 and V is TRBV6-1, with 7 bases lining up with TRBD1. Germline CDR1 MNHNS, CDR2 SASEGT. The ends lost 6 bases at V and 5 bases at J; junction bases unmatched: 9. There are 15 residues in the CDR3. The CDR3 here is CASSLDRVGTGELFF. The CDR3 nucleotides are TGTGCCAGCAGCCTCGACAGGGTAGGGACCGGGGAGCTGTTTTTT.

The table lists this clone with a few counts. V usage is TRBV19 and J usage is TRBJ1-2, with 8 bases that match TRBD1. CDR3 size: 14 residues. The germline CDR1 and CDR2 sequences are LNHDA and SQIVND (reference sequence). V gave up 6 bases and J gave up 8 bases; unmatched junction bases: 11. In nucleotides, the CDR3 is TGTGCCAGTAGCCCACAGGGGGAAGTTGGGGGCTACACCTTC. Residues: CASSPQGEVGGYTF.

This clone has only a few counts. This sample also contains other DNA sequences that code for the same CDR3. The V and J genes are TRBV19 and TRBJ2-7; D ambiguous. The V gene lost 8 bases and the J gene lost 1 base, with 12 bases spanning the gap. CDR3 length: 13 amino acids. Germline V gene sequence: CDR1 LNHDA, CDR2 SQIVND (reference sequence). CDR3 region: CASSADRSYEQYF. The DNA of the CDR3 is TGTGCCAGTTCCGCGGACCGATCCTACGAGCAGTACTTC.